The rows below give T cell receptor beta chains drawn from one sample of a study of early T cells in non-severe SARS-CoV-2 infection. TCRdb fed the 5' RACE reads into MiXCR, producing one record per CDR3 protein. This sample has under 60,000 distinct CDR3 sequences; 7.5% to 9.5% occur once, and the top ten carry under 4.5%. This specimen consisted of whole blood, obtained at baseline. The receptors come from an adult who was a healthcare worker with PCR-confirmed SARS-CoV-2 infection or an uninfected control (not recorded which). Each CDR3 is given with its conserved first and last residue. Each record gives: J gene, V gene, clone size, D gene, CDR3 protein, CDR3 DNA. The D gene is left open where the match is weak. Rows give clone size only sometimes, using once, few, many, or a class for an expanded clone.

j_gene: TRBJ2-3
v_gene: TRBV12-3/TRBV12-4
abundance: few
d_gene: TRBD1
CDR3aa: CASRSNRGTHEQYF
CDR3nt: TGTGCCAGCAGATCCAACAGGGGGACTCACGAGCAGTATTTT

j_gene: TRBJ1-1
v_gene: TRBV9
abundance: -
d_gene: -
CDR3aa: CASGQGNTEAFF
CDR3nt: TGTGCCAGCGGTCAGGGGAACACTGAAGCTTTCTTT

j_gene: TRBJ2-1
v_gene: TRBV5-1
abundance: many
d_gene: TRBD1
CDR3aa: CASRDRGYEQFF
CDR3nt: TGCGCCAGCCGGGACAGGGGGTATGAGCAGTTCTTC

j_gene: TRBJ2-3
v_gene: TRBV7-9
abundance: few
d_gene: -
CDR3aa: CATGRGEGTTDTQYF
CDR3nt: TGTGCCACCGGGCGGGGAGAGGGTACTACAGATACGCAGTATTTT

j_gene: TRBJ1-2
v_gene: TRBV20-1
abundance: many
d_gene: -
CDR3aa: CSARKTGLGGYTF
CDR3nt: TGCAGTGCTAGAAAGACAGGTCTCGGAGGCTACACCTTC

j_gene: TRBJ1-1
v_gene: TRBV20-1
abundance: many
d_gene: -
CDR3aa: CSARDLAGWANTEAFF
CDR3nt: TGCAGTGCTAGAGATCTCGCAGGGTGGGCGAACACTGAAGCTTTCTTT

j_gene: TRBJ1-3
v_gene: TRBV7-6
abundance: -
d_gene: -
CDR3aa: CASSPRISGNTIYF
CDR3nt: TGTGCCAGCAGCCCCCGGATCTCTGGAAACACCATATATTTT

j_gene: TRBJ2-3
v_gene: TRBV11-2
abundance: few
d_gene: -
CDR3aa: CASSPRTSTDTQYF
CDR3nt: TGTGCCAGCAGCCCACGGACTAGCACAGATACGCAGTATTTT

j_gene: TRBJ2-1
v_gene: TRBV6-5
abundance: once
d_gene: TRBD2
CDR3aa: CTSSLAGASYNEQFF
CDR3nt: TGTACCAGCAGTCTAGCGGGAGCCTCCTACAATGAGCAGTTCTTC

j_gene: TRBJ2-5
v_gene: TRBV6-5
abundance: many
d_gene: -
CDR3aa: CASSRDLQETQYF
CDR3nt: TGTGCCAGCAGTCGGGACTTGCAAGAGACCCAGTACTTC

j_gene: TRBJ2-3
v_gene: TRBV5-1
abundance: many
d_gene: TRBD2
CDR3aa: CASSLGTSGSTDTQYF
CDR3nt: TGCGCCAGCAGCTTGGGCACTAGCGGGAGCACAGATACGCAGTATTTT

j_gene: TRBJ2-1
v_gene: TRBV3-2
abundance: few
d_gene: -
CDR3aa: CASSQLVGRGPNEQFF
CDR3nt: TGTGCCAGCAGCCAATTAGTGGGTAGGGGGCCGAATGAGCAGTTCTTC

j_gene: TRBJ1-1
v_gene: TRBV5-1
abundance: -
d_gene: -
CDR3aa: CASSPRAAGTEAFF
CDR3nt: TGCGCCAGCAGCCCCCGTGCGGCGGGCACTGAAGCTTTCTTT

j_gene: TRBJ1-4
v_gene: TRBV13
abundance: -
d_gene: TRBD1
CDR3aa: CASSLVPSRGLPPYEKLFF
CDR3nt: TGTGCCAGCAGCTTAGTTCCTTCCAGGGGGCTTCCGCCATATGAAAAACTGTTTTTT

j_gene: TRBJ1-2
v_gene: TRBV27
abundance: many
d_gene: TRBD1
CDR3aa: CASSFSGGGYGYTF
CDR3nt: TGTGCCAGCAGTTTCTCAGGGGGCGGCTATGGCTACACCTTC

j_gene: TRBJ2-1
v_gene: TRBV7-2
abundance: -
d_gene: -
CDR3aa: CASSLALGTDRGQFF
CDR3nt: TGTGCCAGCAGCTTAGCTCTGGGCACGGATCGGGGGCAGTTCTTC

j_gene: TRBJ2-1
v_gene: TRBV11-2
abundance: -
d_gene: TRBD2
CDR3aa: CASSPGTSGRAILNEQFF
CDR3nt: TGTGCCAGCAGCCCCGGGACTAGCGGGAGGGCGATATTGAATGAGCAGTTCTTC

j_gene: TRBJ2-5
v_gene: TRBV11-1
abundance: few
d_gene: TRBD1
CDR3aa: CASSPSTGEETQYF
CDR3nt: TGTGCCAGCAGCCCCTCGACAGGGGAAGAGACCCAGTACTTC

j_gene: TRBJ2-1
v_gene: TRBV15
abundance: few
d_gene: TRBD2
CDR3aa: CATSRDLYESGIYNEQFF
CDR3nt: TGTGCCACCAGCAGAGATCTGTATGAAAGCGGGATTTACAATGAGCAGTTCTTC

j_gene: TRBJ1-2
v_gene: TRBV14
abundance: few
d_gene: -
CDR3aa: CASSQVTGRPAF
CDR3nt: TGTGCCAGCAGCCAAGTAACGGGGCGACCGGCCTTC

j_gene: TRBJ1-3
v_gene: TRBV12-3/TRBV12-4
abundance: many
d_gene: -
CDR3aa: CASSSWTVLSGNTIYF
CDR3nt: TGTGCCAGCAGTTCGTGGACTGTTCTCTCTGGAAACACCATATATTTT

j_gene: TRBJ2-6
v_gene: TRBV6-5
abundance: -
d_gene: TRBD1
CDR3aa: CASRRDRAGANILTF
CDR3nt: TGTGCCAGCAGACGTGACAGGGCTGGGGCCAACATCCTGACTTTC

j_gene: TRBJ2-1
v_gene: TRBV3-1
abundance: few
d_gene: -
CDR3aa: CASSQGSGTYNEQFF
CDR3nt: TGTGCCAGCAGCCAGGGATCTGGGACCTACAATGAGCAGTTCTTC

j_gene: TRBJ2-3
v_gene: TRBV19
abundance: few
d_gene: TRBD1
CDR3aa: CASSGPSVQGTPDTQYF
CDR3nt: TGTGCCAGTAGTGGACCCTCGGTACAGGGGACGCCAGATACGCAGTATTTT

j_gene: TRBJ2-7
v_gene: TRBV6-1
abundance: few
d_gene: TRBD1
CDR3aa: CASSLTGTGSYEQYF
CDR3nt: TGTGCCAGCAGCCTCACCGGGACAGGTTCCTACGAGCAGTACTTC

j_gene: TRBJ2-5
v_gene: TRBV2
abundance: many
d_gene: -
CDR3aa: CASSDQASGETQYF
CDR3nt: TGTGCCAGCAGTGATCAGGCTTCAGGAGAGACCCAGTACTTC

j_gene: TRBJ1-6
v_gene: TRBV12-3/TRBV12-4
abundance: -
d_gene: TRBD1
CDR3aa: CASSVNRGRNSPLHF
CDR3nt: TGTGCCAGCAGTGTGAACAGGGGGCGTAATTCACCCCTCCACTTT

j_gene: TRBJ2-1
v_gene: TRBV21-1
abundance: few
d_gene: -
CDR3aa: CASSFWGQWFLHEQFF
CDR3nt: TGTGCCAGCAGCTTCTGGGGGCAGTGGTTTCTCCATGAGCAGTTCTTC

j_gene: TRBJ1-1
v_gene: TRBV11-3
abundance: -
d_gene: -
CDR3aa: CASSPPGWVGTEAFF
CDR3nt: TGTGCCAGCAGCCCCCCGGGATGGGTAGGGACTGAAGCTTTCTTT

j_gene: TRBJ2-1
v_gene: TRBV7-2
abundance: -
d_gene: TRBD2
CDR3aa: CASSLISGGPNEQFF
CDR3nt: TGTGCCAGCAGCTTAATTAGCGGGGGCCCGAATGAGCAGTTCTTC

j_gene: TRBJ2-4
v_gene: TRBV18
abundance: few
d_gene: TRBD2
CDR3aa: CASSGTSRNIQYF
CDR3nt: TGTGCCAGCTCAGGGACTAGCAGGAACATTCAGTACTTC

j_gene: TRBJ2-2
v_gene: TRBV6-5
abundance: many
d_gene: TRBD1
CDR3aa: CASSYSLGTGGRTGELFF
CDR3nt: TGTGCCAGCAGTTACTCCCTCGGGACAGGGGGCAGAACCGGGGAGCTGTTTTTT

j_gene: TRBJ2-7
v_gene: TRBV20-1
abundance: -
d_gene: -
CDR3aa: CSARDPGRYEQYF
CDR3nt: TGCAGTGCTAGAGATCCTGGACGGTACGAGCAGTACTTC

j_gene: TRBJ1-2
v_gene: TRBV5-1
abundance: few
d_gene: -
CDR3aa: CASSLGGIPINYGYTF
CDR3nt: TGCGCCAGCAGCTTGGGGGGAATTCCAATTAACTATGGCTACACCTTC

j_gene: TRBJ2-1
v_gene: TRBV3-1
abundance: -
d_gene: TRBD2
CDR3aa: CASSLAGGSGNEQFF
CDR3nt: TGTGCCAGCAGTTTAGCGGGAGGGAGTGGAAATGAGCAGTTCTTC

j_gene: TRBJ2-1
v_gene: TRBV19
abundance: many
d_gene: TRBD1
CDR3aa: CASSNHRGSYNEQFF
CDR3nt: TGTGCCAGTAGTAATCACAGGGGATCCTACAATGAGCAGTTCTTC

j_gene: TRBJ2-2
v_gene: TRBV19
abundance: many
d_gene: -
CDR3aa: CASSAPFTGELFF
CDR3nt: TGTGCCAGTAGTGCACCCTTCACCGGGGAGCTGTTTTTT

j_gene: TRBJ2-7
v_gene: TRBV7-9
abundance: -
d_gene: TRBD1
CDR3aa: CASSPGQGNPYEQYF
CDR3nt: TGTGCCAGCAGCCCGGGACAGGGGAATCCCTACGAGCAGTACTTC

j_gene: TRBJ2-3
v_gene: TRBV4-1
abundance: once
d_gene: TRBD2
CDR3aa: CASRRGLAYSSTDTQYF
CDR3nt: TGCGCCAGCAGAAGAGGACTAGCCTACTCTAGCACAGATACGCAGTATTTT

j_gene: TRBJ2-1
v_gene: TRBV7-3
abundance: -
d_gene: -
CDR3aa: CASSLSLGNEQFF
CDR3nt: TGTGCCAGCAGCTTATCCCTGGGGAATGAGCAGTTCTTC

j_gene: TRBJ2-1
v_gene: TRBV12-3/TRBV12-4
abundance: many
d_gene: -
CDR3aa: CASRKDSLTLNNEQFF
CDR3nt: TGTGCCAGCAGGAAGGACAGCTTAACCCTTAACAATGAGCAGTTCTTC

j_gene: TRBJ2-7
v_gene: TRBV3-1
abundance: few
d_gene: -
CDR3aa: CASSQVSLASSYEQYF
CDR3nt: TGTGCCAGCAGCCAAGTGAGCCTAGCGTCCTCCTACGAGCAGTACTTC

j_gene: TRBJ1-1
v_gene: TRBV5-1
abundance: few
d_gene: -
CDR3aa: CASSLTGRNTEAFF
CDR3nt: TGCGCCAGCAGCCTGACAGGAAGGAACACTGAAGCTTTCTTT

j_gene: TRBJ2-5
v_gene: TRBV24-1
abundance: -
d_gene: -
CDR3aa: CATRSTGVGETQYF
CDR3nt: TGTGCCACCAGATCGACAGGAGTTGGGGAGACCCAGTACTTC

j_gene: TRBJ2-3
v_gene: TRBV24-1
abundance: -
d_gene: -
CDR3aa: CATSDNRGRTDTQYF
CDR3nt: TGTGCCACCAGTGACAATCGCGGGCGCACAGATACGCAGTATTTT

j_gene: TRBJ2-5
v_gene: TRBV6-5
abundance: -
d_gene: -
CDR3aa: CASSSTGFQETQYF
CDR3nt: TGTGCCAGCAGTTCGACAGGTTTCCAAGAGACCCAGTACTTC

j_gene: TRBJ2-7
v_gene: TRBV19
abundance: many
d_gene: TRBD2
CDR3aa: CASSPRDYGLYEQYF
CDR3nt: TGTGCCAGTAGCCCCCGGGACTACGGTCTCTACGAGCAGTACTTC

j_gene: TRBJ1-1
v_gene: TRBV15
abundance: -
d_gene: -
CDR3aa: CATSRDLGFLRGANTEAFF
CDR3nt: TGTGCCACCAGCAGAGATCTAGGTTTTTTACGGGGGGCGAACACTGAAGCTTTCTTT

j_gene: TRBJ2-7
v_gene: TRBV6-6
abundance: -
d_gene: -
CDR3aa: CASSLGRGAYEQYF
CDR3nt: TGTGCCAGCAGTTTAGGACGGGGTGCCTACGAGCAGTACTTC